This T cell receptor (beta chain) was obtained from a study of shared clonotypes between healthy human individuals. Per germline, CDR1 SGHAT and CDR2 FQNNGV. V was trimmed by 5 bases and J by 1 base, leaving 11 bases between them. The CDR3 spans 14 residues. The protocol was immunoSEQ multiplex PCR, while the TCRdb copy is restricted to in-frame clones and leaves out a portion. The data show about 680,000 clones, more than 70% seen once. The sequence was obtained from a woman between 25 and 40 years old in good health. Sequencing was carried out using memory CD4+ T cells sorted from blood. The subset was: CD45RA-negative fraction. The J gene is TRBJ1-1, the V gene TRBV11-2, with no clear D. Here the CDR3 DNA reads TGTGCCAGCAGCCCCGAGTTGGCGAACACTGAAGCTTTCTTT. This sequence encodes CASSPELANTEAFF.